This TCR beta chain was identified during a study of early T cells in non-severe SARS-CoV-2 infection. Study summary: Sequencing of unsorted whole blood was done on bulk RNA, leaving chains unpaired.

Looked up from germline, CDR1 is MDHEN and CDR2 is SYDVKM. This CDR3 comprises 11 residues. This clonotype was detected a few times. Its antigen is undetermined. Its ends do not fully match the called genes, so a read error is possible. Findings of the study overall: Anti-spike CD8 specificities were favored by VDJdb matching, whose results missed private and CD4 specificities.

The TCR library protocol was used to attach unique molecular identifiers. These identifiers were attached to individual cDNA molecules. MiXCR, applied by TCRdb to the 5' RACE reads, yields one record per CDR3 protein. The data contain more than 60,000 distinct CDR3 sequences, 13% of them seen just once; the ten biggest clones take up 5.5% to 7.5%. Source material: whole blood. The origin of this receptor is an adult who was a healthcare worker with PCR-confirmed SARS-CoV-2 infection or an uninfected control (not recorded which). This sequence joins TRBV28 and TRBJ2-5; tentatively, D is TRBD1 (6 bases). CDR3 DNA: TGTGCCAGCAGCGACCGGGACAACTTAAGCTTC. Its protein is CASSDRDNLSF. The full variable domain, with the rest looked up from reference TRBV28 and TRBJ2-5, is DVKVTQSSRYLVKRTGEKVFLECVQDMDHENMFWYRQDPGLGLRLIYFSYDVKMKEKGDIPEGYSVSREKKERFSLILESASTNQTSMYLCASSDRDNLSFGPGTRLLVL.